These 23 T cell receptor beta chains were sequenced from one sample in a study of blood T cell repertoires in COVID-19. Data came from immunoSEQ multiplex PCR; TCRdb stores just in-frame clones and leaves some out. The repertoire holds 300,000 to 400,000 clones, with roughly nine tenths as singletons. The specimen sequenced was PBMCs or T cells enriched from blood (not recorded which). The receptors were gathered from a woman aged 30 to 39 who had recovered from COVID-19.

The rearrangement joins TRBV5-4 to TRBJ2-5; 11 bases fit TRBD1. V was pared by 4 bases and J by 1 base, with 3 bases of the junction left unmatched. Per germline, CDR1 SGHNT and CDR2 YYREEE (reference sequence). This CDR3 contains 15 residues. The DNA of the CDR3 is TGTGCCAGCAGCCCGGGACAGGGGGTCCAAGAGACCCAGTACTTC. It is translated as CASSPGQGVQETQYF.

The gene calls are TRBV28 and TRBJ1-3; no clear D. Germline loops: CDR1 MDHEN, CDR2 SYDVKM. The CDR3 runs to 16 residues. V lost 5 bases to trimming and J lost 0 bases, with 14 bases between them. For the CDR3, the DNA is TGTGCCAGCAGTCTAGCGCAGGCACGCTCTGGAAACACCATATATTTT. This gives the protein CASSLAQARSGNTIYF.

For the CDR3, the DNA is TGTGCCACCAGCAGAGAAGGCAGGGGGTTCGGCAATTCACCCCTCCACTTT. Amino acid sequence: CATSREGRGFGNSPLHF. V usage is TRBV15 and J usage is TRBJ1-6, with 7 bases identical to TRBD1. Trimming took 0 bases from V and 7 from J; bases not matched to a gene: 9. The CDR3 spans 17 residues. Germline CDR1 reads LNHNV; CDR2 reads YYDKDF (reference sequence).

V and J are TRBV6-2 or TRBV6-3 and TRBJ2-5, with D tentatively TRBD1 (5 bases). V gave up 5 bases and J gave up 2 bases, with 6 bases separating them. CDR3 length equals 12 residues. Germline CDR1 MNHEY, CDR2 SVGEGT. The CDR3 nucleotides read TGTGCCAGCAGTCGACAGCAAGAGACCCAGTACTTC. Translating gives CASSRQQETQYF.

The rearrangement links TRBV6-6 to TRBJ1-5; 8 positions match TRBD1. V dropped 6 bases and J dropped 4; count of bases not matched to a gene: 8. CDR3 length: 15 amino acids. Germline V gene lookup returns CDR1 MNHNY and CDR2 SVGAGI (reference sequence). The chain's CDR3 is CASSLTGGSNQPQHF. DNA of the CDR3: TGTGCCAGCAGCCTAACAGGGGGTTCGAATCAGCCCCAGCATTTT.

The chain joins TRBV21-1 to TRBJ2-7; the DNA was not used to check the table's D call, TRBD2. TRBV21-1 is a recognized pseudogene. This CDR3 is 13 amino acids long. CDR3 residues: CASSKERSYEQYF. CDR3 in DNA: TGTGCCAGCAGCAAAGAGAGGTCCTACGAGCAGTACTTC.

This rearrangement joins TRBV9 to TRBJ2-5; the match to TRBD1 covers 8 bases. V gave up 3 bases and J gave up 5 bases; unmatched junction bases: 9. CDR1 and CDR2 from the germline V gene are SGDLS and YYNGEE. This CDR3 has 15 amino acids. Written as DNA, the CDR3 is TGTGCCAGCAGCGACTTCGGCAGGGGGCACGAGACCCAGTACTTC. Translating gives CASSDFGRGHETQYF.

The V call is TRBV6-5, the J call TRBJ2-2, with a weak D call TRBD1 (5 bases). The V end was cut by 6 bases, the J end by 7 bases, with 12 bases between. This CDR3 has 13 residues. The germline gives CDR1 MNHEY, CDR2 SVGAGI. Here the CDR3 DNA reads TGTGCCAGCAGGGTCCCAGGGCTCGGGGAGCTGTTTTTT. Protein: CASRVPGLGELFF.

This chain joins TRBV28 and TRBJ1-6, with 8 positions matching TRBD1. V dropped 2 bases and J dropped 9; count of bases not matched to a gene: 3. The germline V gene has CDR1 MDHEN and CDR2 SYDVKM. This CDR3 comprises 14 residues. CDR3 protein: CASSLQGAVSPLHF. CDR3 bases: TGTGCCAGCAGTTTACAGGGGGCGGTTTCACCCCTCCACTTT.

The chain combines TRBV5-1 with TRBJ2-2; 7 nucleotides match TRBD2. The CDR3 totals 15 residues. V lost 5 bases and J lost 5; bases outside the gene matches: 9. CDR1 is SGHRS, CDR2 YFSETQ, per germline. CDR3 in DNA: TGCGCCAGCAGTACCAGCGGGGTCACTACCGGGGAGCTGTTTTTT. It specifies CASSTSGVTTGELFF.

This rearrangement joins TRBV13 to TRBJ2-7, with no clear D. Germline V gives CDR1 PRHDT, CDR2 FYEKMQ (reference sequence). The CDR3 runs to 14 residues. With 3 bases removed from V and 2 bases from J, the gap between germline ends came to 11 bases. The CDR3: CASSFQPGTYEQYF. In DNA, the CDR3 is TGTGCCAGCAGCTTCCAGCCAGGTACCTACGAGCAGTACTTC.

The chain couples TRBV12-3 or TRBV12-4 to TRBJ1-6; D is possibly TRBD1 (6 bases). This CDR3 region has 13 residues. The V end lost 6 bases, the J end lost 9 bases, and 12 bases lay between the germline ends. The CDR3: CASRSTGISPLHF. DNA for the CDR3: TGTGCCAGCAGATCTACAGGGATTTCACCCCTCCACTTT.

In this sample, this clone turned up a few times. This sequence joins TRBV28 and TRBJ1-1, with D possibly TRBD1 on 6 matching bases. V was clipped by 8 bases and J by 0 bases, with 13 bases between them. Germline-derived CDR1 and CDR2 are MDHEN and SYDVKM. This CDR3 contains 14 residues. CDR3 DNA sequence: TGTGCCAGCCACACCCAGGGGCTGAACACTGAAGCTTTCTTT. Its protein product is CASHTQGLNTEAFF. The entire variable domain, with the rest obtained from reference TRBV28 and TRBJ1-1, is as follows: DVKVTQSSRYLVKRTGEKVFLECVQDMDHENMFWYRQDPGLGLRLIYFSYDVKMKEKGDIPEGYSVSREKKERFSLILESASTNQTSMYLCASHTQGLNTEAFFGQGTRLTVV.

A few counts support this clone. Other DNA sequences in this specimen translate into the identical CDR3. The genes are TRBV3-1 (or the pseudogene TRBV3-2) and TRBJ2-5; 11 bases are shared with TRBD2. V gave up 0 bases and J gave up 5 bases; unmatched junction bases: 2. Germline V gene data show CDR1 as LGHDT and CDR2 as YNNKEL (reference sequence). The CDR3 has 15 residues. The CDR3 DNA reads as TGTGCCAGCAGCCAAGATAGACTAGCGGGGGAGACCCAGTACTTC. Amino acids: CASSQDRLAGETQYF.

V gene TRBV2 combines with J gene TRBJ2-7, with a weak D call TRBD1 (5 bases). The germline CDR1 and CDR2 sequences are SNHLY and FYNNEI. This CDR3 contains 15 residues. Trimming removed 2 bases from V and 3 bases from J, with 14 bases in between. CDR3 sequence reads: CASSERGRVGYEQYF. The CDR3 DNA follows: TGTGCCAGCAGTGAAAGGGGCAGGGTAGGCTACGAGCAGTACTTC.

This clone appeared a few times. V is TRBV20-1 and J is TRBJ2-7, with D tentatively TRBD1 (6 bases). V dropped 6 bases and J dropped 4 bases, with 10 bases sitting between them. Germline V gene sequence: CDR1 DFQATT, CDR2 SNEGSKA (reference sequence). The CDR3 consists of 11 residues. CDR3 residues: CSAYREYEQYF. DNA for the CDR3: TGCAGTGCATACAGGGAATACGAGCAGTACTTC.

The chain joins TRBV6-4 to TRBJ1-1; 10 nucleotides agree with TRBD1. CDR3 length equals 14 residues. Germline CDR1 is MRHNA and CDR2 is SNTAGT. V dropped 8 bases and J dropped 6; count of bases not matched to a gene: 9. The CDR3 protein is CASSRTGGTAEAFF. The CDR3 coding sequence is TGTGCCAGCTCCCGGACAGGGGGGACCGCTGAAGCTTTCTTT.

The chain carries TRBV2 and TRBJ2-2; D is perhaps TRBD1 (5 bases). The CDR3 has 13 amino acids. Deletions cut 5 bases from V and 4 bases from J, with 8 bases between. Looked up from germline, CDR1 is SNHLY and CDR2 is FYNNEI. The DNA for the CDR3 is TGTGCCAGCAGTTCCCAGGGCACCGGGGAGCTGTTTTTT. The encoded protein is CASSSQGTGELFF.

V usage is TRBV18 and J usage is TRBJ2-5; the D gene is possibly TRBD1 (6 bases). Trimming cost V 3 bases and J 4 bases, with 9 bases left between them. The CDR3 spans 13 residues. Germline V gene lookup returns CDR1 KGHSH and CDR2 LQKENI. This CDR3 reads CASSPVRGETQYF. The CDR3 DNA sequence: TGTGCCAGCTCACCCGTCAGGGGAGAGACCCAGTACTTC.

The chain uses TRBV10-3 and TRBJ2-1; TRBD2 agrees at 9 bases. This CDR3 has 15 residues. With V trimmed by 3 bases and J by 7 bases, 7 bases remained unmatched. Germline-derived CDR1 and CDR2 are ENHRY and SYGVKD. The CDR3 sequence is CAISDQRGVLNEQFF. DNA for the CDR3: TGTGCCATCAGTGACCAGCGGGGGGTTTTAAATGAGCAGTTCTTC.

The chain is built from TRBV9 and TRBJ1-2, with 9 bases lining up with TRBD1. The CDR3 has 13 residues. The junction had 3 bases not matched to a gene; V was cut back by 3 bases and J by 6 bases. Per the germline V gene, CDR1 is SGDLS and CDR2 is YYNGEE. DNA for the CDR3: TGTGCCAGCAGCGACAGGGGGCAGGATGGCTACACCTTC. It specifies CASSDRGQDGYTF.

The chain is built from TRBV9 and TRBJ2-1, with 9 bases aligning to TRBD2. The germline CDR1 and CDR2 sequences are SGDLS and YYNGEE. The V and J ends lost 1 base and 1 base, in that order; junction bases with no gene match: 0. This CDR3 is built from 15 residues. CDR3 coding DNA: TGTGCCAGCAGCGTAACTAGCGGGTCCTACAATGAGCAGTTCTTC. Translating it yields CASSVTSGSYNEQFF.

V is TRBV5-4 and J is TRBJ2-3, with a possible D match to TRBD2 (6 bases). Trimming stripped 2 bases from V and 3 bases from J, with 13 bases between. The V gene's germline CDR1 is SGHNT and CDR2 YYREEE (reference sequence). The CDR3 spans 15 residues. CDR3 in DNA: TGTGCCAGCAGCTTCCCGGGGGTGGGTACAGATACGCAGTATTTT. It encodes CASSFPGVGTDTQYF.